These 23 T cell receptor beta chains were all obtained from the same sample, sequenced in a study of PD-1 blockade in classical Hodgkin lymphoma. Clones were sequenced by immunoSEQ multiplex PCR, and TCRdb holds only the in-frame ones, with some missing. The data hold roughly 70,000 clones, with about 94% observed a single time. The time point was: newly diagnosed, previously untreated cHL patient sample. Source material: peripheral blood mononuclear cells (PBMCs). The receptors here all came from a human donor with classical Hodgkin lymphoma.

The chain combines TRBV5-5 with TRBJ2-7; TRBD2 aligns across 10 bases. Germline CDR1 reads SGHKS; CDR2 reads YYEKEE (reference sequence). V was clipped by 0 bases and J by 3 bases; unmatched bases: 6. CDR3 length equals 16 residues. CDR3 sequence: CASSLDPGTSVYEQYF. The CDR3 DNA reads as TGTGCCAGCAGCTTGGACCCCGGGACTAGCGTCTACGAGCAGTACTTC. Full variable domain (remainder filled in from reference TRBV5-5 and TRBJ2-7): DAGVTQSPTHLIKTRGQQVTLRCSPISGHKSVSWYQQVLGQGPQFIFQYYEKEERGRGNFPDRFSARQFPNYSSELNVNALLLGDSALYLCASSLDPGTSVYEQYFGPGTRLTVT.

The chain joins TRBV14 to TRBJ1-4, with D unresolved. CDR1 and CDR2 from the germline V gene are SGHDN and FVKESK. V lost 3 bases, J lost 4 bases, and 15 bases lay in between. This CDR3 has 16 amino acids. The CDR3 region has the DNA TGTGCCAGCAGCCAGGGTCTTGGCAGCTATAATGAAAAACTGTTTTTT. It translates to CASSQGLGSYNEKLFF.

V usage is TRBV28 and J usage is TRBJ1-2, with a tentative D call TRBD1 (5 bases). This CDR3 region has 13 residues. Per germline, CDR1 MDHEN and CDR2 SYDVKM. With 3 bases removed from V and 4 bases from J, the gap between germline ends came to 9 bases. Here the CDR3 DNA reads TGTGCCAGCAGTTTGGGGGGGTCCTATGGCTACACCTTC. This sequence encodes CASSLGGSYGYTF.

The V gene is TRBV28, the J gene TRBJ2-4; no firm D call. Germline assignment: CDR1 MDHEN and CDR2 SYDVKM. V gave up 5 bases and J gave up 0 bases, with 8 bases separating them. The length of the CDR3 is 14 residues. The CDR3 protein is CASSRTVAKNIQYF. CDR3 sequence (DNA): TGTGCCAGCAGTCGAACAGTAGCCAAAAACATTCAGTACTTC.

V usage is TRBV7-9 and J usage is TRBJ2-7; 8 bases agree with TRBD1. This CDR3 contains 17 residues. CDR1 is SEHNR, CDR2 FQNEAQ, per germline (reference sequence). Unmatched junction bases numbered 11, after V lost 1 base and J lost 3 bases. This chain's CDR3 is CASSLVPGQGGDYEQYF. The CDR3 coding sequence is TGTGCCAGCAGCTTAGTACCCGGACAGGGAGGTGACTACGAGCAGTACTTC.

In nucleotides, the CDR3 is TGTGCCAGCAGCTTAGCGGTCACAGCGAACACTGAAGCTTTCTTT. Protein sequence: CASSLAVTANTEAFF. The chain recombines TRBV7-2 with TRBJ1-1; no firm D call. The CDR3 runs 15 residues. V was cut by 0 bases and J by 1 base, with 9 bases left in between. Germline lookup yields CDR1 SGHTA and CDR2 FQGNSA.

The chain has TRBV7-2 and TRBJ1-6; D may be TRBD1 (6 bases). V was clipped by 5 bases and J by 0 bases, with 8 bases between them. The germline V gene has CDR1 SGHTA and CDR2 FQGNSA. The CDR3 is 15 amino acids. CDR3 sequence: CASSLDSSYNSPLHF. The CDR3, as DNA: TGTGCCAGCAGCCTGGACAGCTCCTATAATTCACCCCTCCACTTT.

The genes are TRBV6-6 and TRBJ1-5; 9 bases fit TRBD1. The CDR3 runs 14 residues. The germline CDR1 and CDR2 sequences are MNHNY and SVGAGI (reference sequence). J gave up 5 bases and V 2 bases, and 1 base lay outside the gene matches. The chain's CDR3 is CASSYRDRDQPQHF. The CDR3 DNA reads TGTGCCAGCAGTTACAGGGACAGGGATCAGCCCCAGCATTTT.

The V gene is TRBV5-1, the J gene TRBJ1-1, with TRBD1 as a possible D gene (5 bases). V lost 1 base, J lost 4 bases, and 14 bases lay in between. The CDR3 is 15 residues long. The germline gives CDR1 SGHRS, CDR2 YFSETQ. The DNA for the CDR3 is TGCGCCAGCAGCTTGTTAGGGGCGCGGGGCACTGAAGCTTTCTTT. It translates to CASSLLGARGTEAFF.

The chain recombines TRBV4-1 with TRBJ1-1; D gene uncertain. The length of the CDR3 is 14 residues. Germline loops: CDR1 MGHRA, CDR2 YSYEKL. V lost 0 bases and J lost 6, with 11 bases in between. This CDR3 reads CASSQDPPGAEAFF. Written as DNA, the CDR3 is TGCGCCAGCAGCCAAGACCCTCCGGGAGCTGAAGCTTTCTTT.

J is TRBJ1-1 and V is TRBV25-1; possibly TRBD1 for D (6 bases). Trimming cost V 7 bases and J 1 base, with 10 bases left between them. The CDR3 consists of 13 residues. The germline gives CDR1 MGHDK, CDR2 SYGVNS. This chain's CDR3 is CASTSDRNTEAFF. The CDR3 DNA reads TGTGCCAGCACCTCGGACAGGAACACTGAAGCTTTCTTT.

The chain has TRBV14 and TRBJ1-4; D gene uncertain. The V end lost 1 base, the J end lost 0 bases, and 6 bases lay between the germline ends. Germline V lookup: CDR1 SGHDN, CDR2 FVKESK. The CDR3 runs 15 residues. CDR3 nucleotide sequence: TGTGCCAGCAGCCAAGGAGGGACAACTAATGAAAAACTGTTTTTT. Protein: CASSQGGTTNEKLFF.

The chain recombines TRBV5-4 with TRBJ2-7; 9 bases line up with TRBD2. V shed 6 bases and J 5 bases; nucleotides not matched to a gene: 9. In germline, CDR1 is SGHNT, CDR2 YYREEE (reference sequence). The CDR3 is made up of 14 amino acids. CDR3 bases: TGTGCCAGCACTGTTAGCGGGAGCTACCACGAGCAGTACTTC. Amino acids: CASTVSGSYHEQYF. The variable domain in full, with the rest retrieved from reference TRBV5-4 and TRBJ2-7, is ETGVTQSPTHLIKTRGQQVTLRCSSQSGHNTVSWYQQALGQGPQFIFQYYREEENGRGNFPPRFSGLQFPNYSSELNVNALELDDSALYLCASTVSGSYHEQYFGPGTRLTVT.

This clone was observed a handful of times. This chain links TRBV28 with TRBJ2-7; TRBD2 aligns across 8 bases. CDR1 and CDR2 (germline): MDHEN, SYDVKM. The ends lost 5 bases at V and 1 base at J; junction bases unmatched: 7. The CDR3 is 15 residues long. In DNA, the CDR3 is TGTGCCAGCAGTCCTAGACTAGCGAGGTCCTACGAGCAGTACTTC. Its protein product is CASSPRLARSYEQYF.

V is TRBV6-5 and J is TRBJ2-7; the D is unclear. Trimming shortened V by 0 bases and J by 6 bases, and 9 bases separated the two germline ends. This CDR3 is built from 13 residues. In germline, CDR1 is MNHEY, CDR2 SVGAGI. The CDR3 nucleotides are TGTGCCAGCAGTTACTCCATTCCCAGCGAGCAGTACTTC. Protein product: CASSYSIPSEQYF.

The count of this clone is one. The chain uses TRBV19 and TRBJ2-1; the match to TRBD2 covers 12 bases. The CDR3 runs to 17 residues. V lost 6 bases to trimming and J lost 5 bases; unmatched junction nucleotides: 11. Per the germline V gene, CDR1 is LNHDA and CDR2 is SQIVND (reference sequence). The CDR3 is CASSPGLAGSRDNEQFF. The CDR3 bases are TGTGCCAGTAGCCCGGGACTAGCGGGTTCTCGAGACAATGAGCAGTTCTTC.

V usage is TRBV4-1 and J usage is TRBJ1-5; TRBD1 might be the D (6 bases). The CDR3 is made up of 15 amino acids. V lost 0 bases and J 5 bases, leaving 11 bases between the germline ends. Germline V lookup: CDR1 MGHRA, CDR2 YSYEKL. The CDR3 spells CASSQDGAGDQPQHF. CDR3 DNA: TGCGCCAGCAGCCAAGATGGAGCAGGGGATCAGCCCCAGCATTTT.

The chain has TRBV12-5 and TRBJ2-3; no reliable D call. Per the germline V gene, CDR1 is LGHNT and CDR2 is FRNRAP. This CDR3 region has 14 residues. The germline V and J ends were trimmed by 1 base and 0 bases, with 5 bases remaining between them. The CDR3 nucleotides are TGTGCTAGTGGTTTGGGACACAGCACAGATACGCAGTATTTT. Protein product: CASGLGHSTDTQYF.

The chain joins TRBV25-1 to TRBJ2-7; D uncertain. CDR3 size: 11 residues. Germline V gene sequence: CDR1 MGHDK, CDR2 SYGVNS. The germline V and J ends were trimmed by 7 bases and 5 bases, with 9 bases remaining between them. CDR3 region: CASKYTNEQYF. The CDR3 nucleotides are TGTGCCAGCAAATACACCAACGAGCAGTACTTC.

This chain joins TRBV7-8 and TRBJ2-5; possible D gene TRBD1, 5 bases. Germline V gene data show CDR1 as SGHVS and CDR2 as FQNEAQ. V lost 1 base to trimming and J lost 1 base, with 13 bases between them. The CDR3 runs 16 residues. The chain's CDR3 is CASSLGVGALQETQYF. The CDR3 coding sequence is TGTGCCAGCAGCTTAGGGGTAGGGGCACTCCAAGAGACCCAGTACTTC.

This clone was recorded a few times. This chain joins TRBV5-1 and TRBJ2-7; D might be TRBD1 (6 bases). Germline V gives CDR1 SGHRS, CDR2 YFSETQ. The germline V and J ends were trimmed by 7 bases and 0 bases, with 14 bases remaining between them. This CDR3 comprises 14 residues. CDR3 sequence: CASPLGAASYEQYF. In nucleotides, the CDR3 is TGCGCCAGCCCCTTGGGGGCAGCCTCCTACGAGCAGTACTTC.

As concerns this clone: Mismatch with germline at one junction end may stem from a read error. The CDR3 DNA reads as TGTGCCAGTACTATAGACAGGGTTCGAGCCAATCAGCCCCAGCATTTT. The encoded protein is CASTIDRVRANQPQHF. The chain employs TRBV19 and TRBJ1-5, with 7 bases matching TRBD1. Germline V gene lookup returns CDR1 LNHDA and CDR2 SQIVND (reference sequence). The CDR3 length is 16 residues.

The rearrangement links TRBV19 to TRBJ1-2; no clear D. The CDR3 runs to 15 residues. Germline assignment: CDR1 LNHDA and CDR2 SQIVND (reference sequence). V lost 1 base to trimming and J lost 8 bases, with 17 bases between them. DNA of the CDR3: TGTGCCAGTAGTATAGTCATTTCACTGGCGTGGGGCTACACCTTC. Residues: CASSIVISLAWGYTF. Full variable domain (remainder filled in from reference TRBV19 and TRBJ1-2): DGGITQSPKYLFRKEGQNVTLSCEQNLNHDAMYWYRQDPGQGLRLIYYSQIVNDFQKGDIAEGYSVSREKKESFPLTVTSAQKNPTAFYLCASSIVISLAWGYTFGSGTRLTVV.